The next 16 T cell receptor beta chains were all read from a single sample in a study of T cell repertoires in cytomegalovirus infection. TCRdb used MiXCR to reprocess the reads, holding one entry per CDR3 protein. The data show over 90,000 distinct CDR3 sequences, approximately 15% seen once. The sequenced sample consisted of PBMCs. These receptor sequences come from a human donor in good health (CMV status not recorded). Some clones in this sample may be carry-over from other donors' samples.

The chain couples TRBV6-4 to TRBJ2-1; 12 bases map to TRBD2. The CDR3 runs to 16 residues. Germline CDR1 is MRHNA and CDR2 is SNTAGT. With V trimmed by 6 bases and J by 2 bases, 5 bases remained unmatched. The CDR3 DNA follows: TGTGCCAGCAGCGACCCTAGCGGGGGGGCCTACAATGAGCAGTTCTTC. It specifies CASSDPSGGAYNEQFF.

The CDR3 reads CASSEAQASTDTQYF. In nucleotides, the CDR3 is TGTGCCAGCAGTGAAGCGCAAGCTAGCACAGATACGCAGTATTTT. J is TRBJ2-3 and V is TRBV2, with no clear D. V was pared by 0 bases and J by 0 bases, with 7 bases between. CDR3 length equals 15 residues. Germline V gene lookup returns CDR1 SNHLY and CDR2 FYNNEI.

The chain links TRBV20-1 to TRBJ2-1, with 14 nucleotides matching TRBD2. Germline loops: CDR1 DFQATT, CDR2 SNEGSKA (reference sequence). The CDR3 runs 18 residues. With 3 bases clipped from V and 4 bases from J, the junction kept 11 bases outside the gene matches. This CDR3 reads CSARPPRGTSGGYNEQFF. DNA of the CDR3: TGCAGTGCTAGGCCTCCCCGGGGGACTAGCGGGGGTTACAATGAGCAGTTCTTC.

This clonotype was observed a handful of times. The CDR3 DNA reads TGCAGTGCTAGAGATCAGGGAGGGAACACTGAAGCTTTCTTT. Its translation is CSARDQGGNTEAFF. The J gene is TRBJ1-1, the V gene TRBV20-1, with D maybe TRBD1 (5 bases). CDR3 length: 14 residues. V was clipped by 0 bases and J by 1 base, with 9 bases between them. Germline CDR1 DFQATT, CDR2 SNEGSKA (reference sequence).

Details on this clonotype: One junction end disagrees with the germline gene, perhaps due to a read error. This chain links TRBV12-3 or TRBV12-4 with TRBJ2-7; 15 bases map to TRBD2. This CDR3 comprises 13 residues. CDR3 region: CASSSGLAGGRDF. DNA for the CDR3: TGTGCCAGCAGCTCCGGACTAGCGGGGGGGCGGGACTTC.

This clonotype was recorded many times. The chain links TRBV5-1 to TRBJ1-2, with D possibly being TRBD1 (6 bases). Trimming stripped 0 bases from V and 4 bases from J, with 13 bases between. CDR1 is SGHRS, CDR2 YFSETQ, per germline. The CDR3 sequence is 15 residues long. Written as DNA, the CDR3 is TGCGCCAGCAGCTTGGAGGGTGGGGGCATCTATGGCTACACCTTC. Protein: CASSLEGGGIYGYTF. The full variable domain, its missing parts supplied by reference TRBV5-1 and TRBJ1-2, is KAGVTQTPRYLIKTRGQQVTLSCSPISGHRSVSWYQQTPGQGLQFLFEYFSETQRNKGNFPGRFSGRQFSNSRSEMNVSTLELGDSALYLCASSLEGGGIYGYTFGSGTRLTVV.

This clonotype was detected many times. The chain combines TRBV7-6 with TRBJ2-5, with a tentative D call TRBD1 (5 bases). CDR3 length: 16 amino acids. Trimming stripped 4 bases from V and 1 base from J, with 16 bases between. Germline loops: CDR1 SGHVS, CDR2 FNYEAQ. CDR3 bases: TGTGCCAGCAGCTCTTCAAGGGGCCCTGCCCAAGAGACCCAGTACTTC. This sequence encodes CASSSSRGPAQETQYF.

At least ten counts were recorded for this clonotype. This chain uses TRBV6-2 or TRBV6-3 with TRBJ1-6; D remains unclear. Germline values: CDR1 MNHEY, CDR2 SVGEGT. Trimming shortened V by 2 bases and J by 15 bases, and 29 bases separated the two germline ends. The CDR3 is 18 amino acids. The CDR3 DNA is TGTGCCAGCAGTTACCCACCCTCCCGGATGGAAAACAATCGGTGCCTCCACTTT. Its translation: CASSYPPSRMENNRCLHF.

This clonotype was picked up many times. V is TRBV7-9 and J is TRBJ1-3; TRBD1 matches at 7 bases. The CDR3 is 17 amino acids. The V segment lost 2 bases and the J segment 4 bases; nucleotides outside the gene matches: 11. Germline V gene lookup returns CDR1 SEHNR and CDR2 FQNEAQ (reference sequence). Written as DNA, the CDR3 is TGTGCCAGCAGCTTAAGATTGACAGGGTCTTACGGAAACACCATATATTTT. Its protein product is CASSLRLTGSYGNTIYF.

In this sample, this clonotype turned up many times. The chain carries TRBV7-2 and TRBJ2-7; D may be TRBD1 or TRBD2 (5 bases each). This CDR3 has 15 residues. Trimming took 5 bases from V and 2 from J, leaving 16 bases between them. Germline CDR1 and CDR2: SGHTA and FQGNSA. In DNA form, the CDR3 reads TGTGCCAGCAGCGAGGCCCGGGGACCGGCCTACGAGCAGTACTTC. It specifies CASSEARGPAYEQYF.

The sample holds many counts of this clonotype. The chain employs TRBV11-2 and TRBJ2-1; 8 positions agree with TRBD2. The length of the CDR3 is 15 residues. The germline V gene encodes CDR1 SGHAT and CDR2 FQNNGV. The ends lost 5 bases at V and 5 bases at J; junction bases unmatched: 8. For the CDR3, the DNA is TGTGCCAGCAGCAAAAGCGGGGGCCCCAACAATGAGCAGTTCTTC. Its protein product is CASSKSGGPNNEQFF.

CDR3 DNA sequence: TGTGCCAGTAGTATAGGACCAAAAGGCGCTGAAGCTTTCTTT. Encoded protein: CASSIGPKGAEAFF. The V call is TRBV19, the J call TRBJ1-1; D unresolved. Germline V gives CDR1 LNHDA, CDR2 SQIVND (reference sequence). This CDR3 region has 14 residues. Trimming stripped 1 base from V and 6 bases from J, with 12 bases between.

There are many counts of this clonotype. The gene calls are TRBV7-2 and TRBJ1-1, with unresolved D. The CDR3 consists of 12 residues. V dropped 0 bases and J dropped 5 bases, with 4 bases sitting between them. Germline assignment: CDR1 SGHTA and CDR2 FQGNSA. The CDR3 region has the DNA TGTGCCAGCAGCTTAGCAGGGACTGAAGCTTTCTTT. Translation: CASSLAGTEAFF.

This clonotype was picked up a small number of times. A much larger clone differs from this one at a single base, so this may be a read error. The V gene is TRBV12-3 or TRBV12-4, the J gene TRBJ1-5; D gene ambiguous. This CDR3 has 15 amino acids. The CDR3 DNA reads TGTGCCAGCAGTCCATCCGCCGGGCCCAATCCGCCCCAGCATTTT. Its protein is CASSPSAGPNPPQHF.

This clonotype was counted ten times or more. The genes are TRBV7-2 and TRBJ2-3, with D hard to call. Trimming cost V 2 bases and J 6 bases, with 6 bases left between them. The CDR3 spans 12 residues. The germline V gene has CDR1 SGHTA and CDR2 FQGNSA. CDR3 DNA sequence: TGTGCCAGCAGCTTACGGTGGGATACGCAGTATTTT. Encoded protein: CASSLRWDTQYF.

The chain employs TRBV11-2 and TRBJ2-7; possibly TRBD1 for D (6 bases). Germline V gives CDR1 SGHAT, CDR2 FQNNGV. CDR3 length: 15 amino acids. Trimming removed 3 bases from V and 3 bases from J, with 15 bases in between. CDR3 in amino acids: CASSFLPTGDYEQYF. The CDR3 bases are TGTGCCAGCAGCTTTTTACCGACAGGAGACTACGAGCAGTACTTC.